This passage covers 10 T cell receptor beta chains from one sample sequenced in a study of OX40 agonist ivuxolimab in advanced cancers. Generated by immunoSEQ multiplex PCR, the TCRdb table keeps only in-frame clones and is missing some. This sample yields under 70,000 clones, of which roughly 90% are seen a single time; about 0.66% belongs to the top ten. Source: CD4+ or CD8+ T cells sorted from blood, taken in a trial of the OX40 agonist ivuxolimab. The receptors stem from an adult with an advanced solid tumor such as melanoma, head and neck, liver or kidney cancer.

The V and J genes are TRBV19 and TRBJ2-1; 11 bases align to TRBD2. There are 17 residues in the CDR3. The junction had 7 bases not matched to a gene; V was cut back by 4 bases and J by 2 bases. Germline CDR1 and CDR2: LNHDA and SQIVND (reference sequence). The CDR3 reads CASSTRSGGAAYNEQFF. The CDR3 coding sequence is TGTGCCAGTAGTACCCGTAGCGGGGGGGCCGCCTACAATGAGCAGTTCTTC. Complete variable domain (other parts from reference TRBV19 and TRBJ2-1): DGGITQSPKYLFRKEGQNVTLSCEQNLNHDAMYWYRQDPGQGLRLIYYSQIVNDFQKGDIAEGYSVSREKKESFPLTVTSAQKNPTAFYLCASSTRSGGAAYNEQFFGPGTRLTVL.

The chain recombines TRBV15 with TRBJ2-3; possibly TRBD1 for D (6 bases). The CDR3 covers 17 residues. CDR1 and CDR2 (germline): LNHNV, YYDKDF (reference sequence). V dropped 0 bases and J dropped 1 base, with 14 bases sitting between them. CDR3: CATSRDRRAGGTDTQYF. CDR3 sequence (DNA): TGTGCCACCAGCAGAGATCGTAGGGCAGGGGGCACAGATACGCAGTATTTT.

The gene calls are TRBV11-2 and TRBJ1-3, with D unresolved. The V gene's germline CDR1 is SGHAT and CDR2 FQNNGV. The CDR3 contains 12 residues. V lost 2 bases and J lost 4, with 3 bases in between. The CDR3 loop is CASSLPGNTIYF. The CDR3 coding sequence is TGTGCCAGCAGCTTACCCGGAAACACCATATATTTT.

DNA of the CDR3: TGTGCCAGCAGCTTGAAGTGGGATTACAATGAGCAGTTCTTC. Translating it yields CASSLKWDYNEQFF. The rearrangement links TRBV5-4 to TRBJ2-1; unclear D gene. Germline V CDR1 and CDR2: SGHNT, YYREEE (reference sequence). This CDR3 comprises 14 residues. The V end lost 1 base, the J end lost 4 bases, and 9 bases lay between the germline ends.

The rearrangement uses TRBV5-8 and TRBJ2-7; TRBD2 matches 12 bases. The CDR3 contains 17 residues. CDR1 and CDR2 from the germline V gene are SGHTS and YDEGEE. V lost 4 bases, J lost 2 bases, and 10 bases stayed unmatched. The CDR3 is CASSQDIRTSGTYEQYF. The CDR3, as DNA: TGTGCCAGCAGCCAAGATATTAGGACTAGCGGGACCTACGAGCAGTACTTC.

J is TRBJ1-5 and V is TRBV6-6; D is uncertain. Looked up from germline, CDR1 is MNHNY and CDR2 is SVGAGI (reference sequence). This CDR3 has 15 residues. Between the trimmed V and J ends, which lost 3 bases and 0 bases, there was a span of 9 bases. The CDR3 loop reads CASSYRQNSNQPQHF. DNA of the CDR3: TGTGCCAGCAGTTATCGGCAAAATAGCAATCAGCCCCAGCATTTT.

The chain couples TRBV6-5 to TRBJ1-2; D remains unclear. Trimming removed 5 bases from V and 12 bases from J, with 13 bases in between. The CDR3 runs 11 residues. Per germline, CDR1 MNHEY and CDR2 SVGAGI. CDR3 bases: TGTGCCAGCAGTGAAGGCGGTGCCAACACCTTC. It translates to CASSEGGANTF.

This chain links TRBV30 with TRBJ2-4; no firm D call. V gave up 0 bases and J gave up 5 bases, with 11 bases separating them. In germline, CDR1 is GTSNPN, CDR2 SVGIG (reference sequence). There are 14 residues in the CDR3. CDR3 in amino acids: CAWSVWGSQNIQYF. The CDR3 bases are TGTGCCTGGAGTGTATGGGGATCCCAAAACATTCAGTACTTC.

The chain couples TRBV30 to TRBJ2-1; D tentatively reads TRBD1 or TRBD2 (6 bases each). This CDR3 has 15 amino acids. Per the germline V gene, CDR1 is GTSNPN and CDR2 is SVGIG (reference sequence). Trimming removed 2 bases at V and 8 bases at J, with 19 bases between. CDR3 DNA: TGTGCCTGGAGTTTGGGGGGCAGGGGAGGTGATGAGCAGTTCTTC. It codes for CAWSLGGRGGDEQFF.

The chain joins TRBV18 to TRBJ1-5; 11 bases map to TRBD1. The junction had 3 bases not matched to a gene; V was cut back by 2 bases and J by 6 bases. CDR1 and CDR2 (germline): KGHSH, LQKENI. The CDR3 sequence is 15 residues long. The CDR3 spells CASSPGDRGVQPQHF. The CDR3 DNA reads as TGTGCCAGCTCACCAGGGGACAGGGGGGTTCAGCCCCAGCATTTT. Complete variable domain (other parts from reference TRBV18 and TRBJ1-5): NAGVMQNPRHLVRRRGQEARLRCSPMKGHSHVYWYRQLPEEGLKFMVYLQKENIIDESGMPKERFSAEFPKEGPSILRIQQVVRGDSAAYFCASSPGDRGVQPQHFGDGTRLSIL.